This TCR beta chain derives from a study of blood T cells in healthy people across ages. Findings and caveats of the study: Age advanced and TCR beta diversity per million T cells fell, roughly linearly.

Next came a second PCR, run for about 6 to 12 cycles, which used a sample-barcoded 5' primer along with a J-beta primer mix. The authors tagged each cDNA molecule using a template-switch adaptor with 12 random nucleotides. TCRdb ran MiXCR on the 5' RACE reads and lists one entry per CDR3 protein. The table lists 1.5 million to 2 million distinct CDR3 sequences, roughly 43% of them singletons. Every participating donor contributed roughly 10 milliliters of peripheral blood through a draw. Germline V gives CDR1 SGDLS, CDR2 YYNGEE. The V and J ends lost 0 bases and 4 bases respectively, with 10 bases between them. The CDR3 runs to 14 residues. On this clonotype: Its antigen remains unknown.

Sequencing input: blood. The origin of this receptor is a human donor in good health. The chain links TRBV9 to TRBJ1-2; the D is unclear. CDR3 residues: CASSVERESYGYTF. The CDR3 bases are TGTGCCAGCAGCGTAGAGAGGGAGAGCTATGGCTACACCTTC.